The 27 T cell receptor beta chains presented below share a single source sample, sequenced in a study of blood T cell repertoires in COVID-19. The repertoire was sequenced with immunoSEQ multiplex PCR; TCRdb's copy has only in-frame clones and lacks some. The sample lists around 70,000 clones; approximately 93% were seen once. Material: peripheral blood. Every receptor here comes from a man aged 45 to 65 with COVID-19, enrolled during active disease.

The chain carries TRBV29-1 and TRBJ1-1, with D possibly being TRBD1 (6 bases). With 1 base removed from V and 7 bases from J, the gap between germline ends came to 10 bases. The CDR3 spans 12 residues. Germline V gene sequence: CDR1 SQVTM, CDR2 ANQGSEA. The DNA of the CDR3 is TGCAGCGTTGAAGCGGCAGGGGTTGAAGCTTTCTTT. Protein product: CSVEAAGVEAFF.

The chain has TRBV3-1 (or the pseudogene TRBV3-2) and TRBJ1-3; D ambiguous. The CDR3 totals 13 residues. Trimming shortened V by 6 bases and J by 4 bases, and 10 bases separated the two germline ends. Per the germline V gene, CDR1 is LGHDT and CDR2 is YNNKEL (reference sequence). The DNA of the CDR3 is TGTGCCAGCAGGTTTGGGGAGGGAAACACCATATATTTT. Encoded protein: CASRFGEGNTIYF.

V usage is TRBV3-1 (or the pseudogene TRBV3-2) and J usage is TRBJ1-1; 10 bases align to TRBD1. In germline, CDR1 is LGHDT, CDR2 YNNKEL (reference sequence). V was pared by 4 bases and J by 3 bases, with 17 bases of the junction left unmatched. The CDR3 totals 19 residues. CDR3 sequence: CASSLQGQGLISRDTEAFF. For the CDR3, the DNA is TGTGCCAGCAGCCTACAGGGACAGGGGTTAATCTCTAGGGACACTGAAGCTTTCTTT.

The chain has TRBV6-1 and TRBJ1-2; 7 nucleotides match TRBD1. Germline CDR1 MNHNS, CDR2 SASEGT. V dropped 0 bases and J dropped 7; count of bases not matched to a gene: 8. The CDR3 is 15 residues long. The CDR3 DNA reads TGTGCCAGCAGTGAAGCGAGTTACAGGGGTGGTGGCTACACCTTC. Protein product: CASSEASYRGGGYTF.

The chain combines TRBV6-4 with TRBJ2-2, with D possibly TRBD2 on 6 matching bases. The V end lost 5 bases, the J end lost 0 bases, and 13 bases lay between the germline ends. Germline values: CDR1 MRHNA, CDR2 SNTAGT. The length of the CDR3 is 16 residues. The CDR3 DNA sequence: TGTGCCAGCAGTAGGAGAATAGCGGCGAACACCGGGGAGCTGTTTTTT. This sequence encodes CASSRRIAANTGELFF.

The genes are TRBV4-1 and TRBJ2-1; 7 nucleotides line up with TRBD2. Germline assignment: CDR1 MGHRA and CDR2 YSYEKL. The CDR3 is 15 amino acids. V dropped 4 bases and J dropped 5; count of bases not matched to a gene: 8. The CDR3 bases are TGCGCCAGCAGCCCGCGGGAGTCAGAAAACAATGAGCAGTTCTTC. It codes for CASSPRESENNEQFF.

The chain employs TRBV15 and TRBJ2-5; D possibly corresponds to TRBD2 (5 bases). V lost 1 base, J lost 5 bases, and 8 bases lay in between. This CDR3 has 13 amino acids. Germline CDR1 LNHNV, CDR2 YYDKDF (reference sequence). The CDR3, as DNA: TGTGCCACCAGCAGAGGTCCGGGGGAGACCCAGTACTTC. Translating gives CATSRGPGETQYF.

The rearrangement links TRBV7-3 to TRBJ2-5; tentatively, D is TRBD1 (6 bases). Trimming took off 4 bases at V and 2 bases at J, with 14 bases between the two ends. The germline CDR1 and CDR2 sequences are SGHTA and FQGTGA. This CDR3 has 15 amino acids. CDR3 loop: CASSSQGSGQETQYF. CDR3 nucleotide sequence: TGTGCCAGCAGCTCACAGGGATCAGGTCAAGAGACCCAGTACTTC. The variable domain in full, completed from reference TRBV7-3 and TRBJ2-5, reads GAGVSQTPSNKVTEKGKYVELRCDPISGHTALYWYRQSLGQGPEFLIYFQGTGAADDSGLPNDRFFAVRPEGSVSTLKIQRTERGDSAVYLCASSSQGSGQETQYFGPGTRLLVL.

The chain has TRBV6-5 and TRBJ2-3; 9 nucleotides align to TRBD2. The germline V gene has CDR1 MNHEY and CDR2 SVGAGI. Trimming took 7 bases from V and 6 from J; bases not matched to a gene: 5. CDR3 length: 13 residues. As DNA, the CDR3 is TGTGCCAGCACAAGCGGGAGGTGGGATACGCAGTATTTT. Its protein product is CASTSGRWDTQYF.

The chain combines TRBV27 with TRBJ2-7; 14 nucleotides agree with TRBD2. With 3 bases clipped from V and 2 bases from J, the junction kept 12 bases outside the gene matches. This CDR3 is built from 19 residues. CDR1 is MNHEY and CDR2 is SMNVEV in the germline V gene (reference sequence). CDR3 bases: TGTGCCAGCAGTTTTGGGGGACTAGCGGGAGTAGCGGCACCCTACGAGCAGTACTTC. This sequence encodes CASSFGGLAGVAAPYEQYF.

This chain connects TRBV6-6 to TRBJ1-2; possibly TRBD1 for D (5 bases). This CDR3 contains 16 residues. Per germline, CDR1 MNHNY and CDR2 SVGAGI (reference sequence). Trimming removed 2 bases at V and 3 bases at J, with 16 bases between. The CDR3 DNA follows: TGTGCCAGCAGTTACCCCCTAGCGGGGGAGGACTATGGCTACACCTTC. Protein product: CASSYPLAGEDYGYTF.

The chain has TRBV6-6 and TRBJ2-2, with 10 bases identical to TRBD2. CDR1 is MNHNY and CDR2 is SVGAGI in the germline V gene (reference sequence). The J segment lost 7 bases and the V segment lost 0 bases, leaving 5 bases of the junction unmatched. This CDR3 has 16 amino acids. The CDR3 nucleotides are TGTGCCAGCAGTTACTCGGGGACTAGCGTGAGCGGGGAGCTGTTTTTT. It yields the protein CASSYSGTSVSGELFF.

The rearrangement links TRBV5-1 to TRBJ2-3; 9 nucleotides line up with TRBD1. The J segment lost 1 base and the V segment lost 5 bases, leaving 8 bases of the junction unmatched. Germline V lookup: CDR1 SGHRS, CDR2 YFSETQ. The CDR3 spans 16 residues. DNA for the CDR3: TGCGCCAGCAGTTACCTACAGGGGGCCGGCACAGATACGCAGTATTTT. Translating it yields CASSYLQGAGTDTQYF.

This chain uses TRBV7-2 with TRBJ1-5, with 7 bases identical to TRBD1. This CDR3 has 15 amino acids. The J segment lost 0 bases and the V segment lost 5 bases, leaving 4 bases of the junction unmatched. CDR1 and CDR2 (germline): SGHTA, FQGNSA. This CDR3 is CASSIQGNSNQPQHF. CDR3 DNA: TGTGCCAGCAGCATACAGGGGAATAGCAATCAGCCCCAGCATTTT.

The rearrangement joins TRBV28 to TRBJ1-4; TRBD1 matches 8 bases. J gave up 8 bases and V 5 bases, and 13 bases lay outside the gene matches. The germline gives CDR1 MDHEN, CDR2 SYDVKM. The CDR3 runs 16 residues. CDR3 DNA: TGTGCCAGCAGTCCACTCAAAGACAGGGGTTGGGAAAAACTGTTTTTT. Its translation is CASSPLKDRGWEKLFF.

In its sample, this clone ranks as medium-sized. This rearrangement joins TRBV6-4 to TRBJ2-1; D remains unclear. CDR1 is MRHNA and CDR2 is SNTAGT in the germline V gene. V gave up 3 bases and J gave up 5 bases, with 8 bases separating them. The CDR3 covers 13 residues. The CDR3 reads CASSEGANNEQFF. CDR3 in DNA: TGTGCCAGCAGTGAAGGAGCGAACAATGAGCAGTTCTTC.

The chain recombines TRBV6-7 with TRBJ2-7; a possible D gene is TRBD1 (5 bases). TRBV6-7 is marked as an open reading frame, function uncertain. Trimming pared 2 bases from V and 2 bases from J, leaving 19 bases between. CDR3 length: 17 amino acids. CDR3 nucleotide sequence: TGTGCCAGCAGTTACAGGAAAAGGCAGGGTAAAACCTACGAGCAGTACTTC. The encoded protein is CASSYRKRQGKTYEQYF.

The J gene is TRBJ2-7, the V gene TRBV5-8; 9 bases map to TRBD2. Germline CDR1 and CDR2: SGHTS and YDEGEE. This CDR3 comprises 16 residues. V lost 2 bases and J lost 2; bases outside the gene matches: 8. The CDR3 is CASSFYLSGRTYEQYV. In nucleotides, the CDR3 is TGTGCCAGCAGCTTCTATTTAAGCGGGAGGACCTACGAGCAGTACGTC.

This clone was observed a handful of times. V and J are TRBV5-1 and TRBJ2-5, with TRBD2 identical over 7 bases. The V and J ends lost 5 bases and 4 bases, in that order; junction bases with no gene match: 11. The CDR3 sequence is 15 residues long. Germline CDR1 reads SGHRS; CDR2 reads YFSETQ. The CDR3 loop reads CASRSSGKSGETQYF. As DNA, the CDR3 is TGCGCCAGCAGGTCCAGCGGGAAATCCGGAGAGACCCAGTACTTC.

In this sample, this clone turned up once. The chain joins TRBV2 to TRBJ2-7; a weak D match, TRBD1 (5 bases). Per the germline V gene, CDR1 is SNHLY and CDR2 is FYNNEI. The V and J ends lost 6 bases and 7 bases respectively, with 16 bases between them. CDR3 size: 13 residues. The CDR3 sequence is CASRGSKAGEQYF. CDR3 DNA sequence: TGTGCCAGCAGGGGGTCCAAGGCAGGGGAGCAGTACTTC.

The V and J genes are TRBV4-1 and TRBJ1-4; 8 positions agree with TRBD1. Per the germline V gene, CDR1 is MGHRA and CDR2 is YSYEKL. V dropped 1 base and J dropped 8; count of bases not matched to a gene: 6. This CDR3 contains 15 residues. CDR3 DNA sequence: TGCGCCAGCAGCCAAGGGACAGGGTTGGGAGAAAAACTGTTTTTT. It translates to CASSQGTGLGEKLFF.

This chain uses TRBV6-1 with TRBJ2-7, with 8 bases matching TRBD2. J lost 0 bases, V lost 4 bases, and 8 bases had no gene match. The CDR3 contains 16 residues. Germline assignment: CDR1 MNHNS and CDR2 SASEGT. The CDR3 region is CASSALAGLSSYEQYV. CDR3 coding DNA: TGTGCCAGCAGTGCTTTAGCGGGACTAAGCTCCTACGAGCAGTACGTC.

The rearrangement links TRBV27 to TRBJ2-1; 9 bases match TRBD2. The CDR3 runs 16 residues. Germline V CDR1 and CDR2: MNHEY, SMNVEV (reference sequence). V trimming: 3 bases; J trimming: 9 bases; junction bases outside the gene matches: 12. CDR3 nucleotides: TGTGCCAGCAGTTTTGGCTTGGCGGGAGGGCCTAGTGAGCAGTTCTTC. Residues: CASSFGLAGGPSEQFF.

V is TRBV5-4 and J is TRBJ2-5, with 12 bases matching TRBD2. From germline, CDR1 is SGHNT and CDR2 YYREEE (reference sequence). V lost 4 bases, J lost 5 bases, and 6 bases stayed unmatched. The CDR3 spans 15 residues. In DNA form, the CDR3 reads TGTGCCAGCAGCCTGTGGACTAGCGGGAAGGAGACCCAGTACTTC. Its protein product is CASSLWTSGKETQYF.

The rearrangement links TRBV7-2 to TRBJ2-4; TRBD2 might be the D (6 bases). The CDR3 sequence is 14 residues long. Between the trimmed V and J ends, which lost 0 bases and 3 bases, there was a span of 6 bases. CDR1 and CDR2 from the germline V gene are SGHTA and FQGNSA. The CDR3 DNA sequence: TGTGCCAGCAGCTTAGCTAGCGGCAAAAACATTCAGTACTTC. Translating gives CASSLASGKNIQYF.

The chain has TRBV30 and TRBJ2-5, with a possible D match to TRBD2 (7 bases). Trimming pared 3 bases from V and 3 bases from J, leaving 14 bases between. CDR1 is GTSNPN and CDR2 is SVGIG in the germline V gene (reference sequence). The CDR3 sequence is 14 residues long. CDR3 DNA: TGTGCCTGGAGGGGGGCGGGGGCTGAAGAGACCCAGTACTTC. It encodes CAWRGAGAEETQYF.

The V call is TRBV18, the J call TRBJ2-5, with 7 bases lining up with TRBD1. Germline V CDR1 and CDR2: KGHSH, LQKENI. V lost 0 bases to trimming and J lost 1 base; unmatched junction nucleotides: 2. There are 15 residues in the CDR3. This CDR3 reads CASSPPGTAQETQYF. The CDR3, as DNA: TGTGCCAGCTCACCACCGGGGACAGCCCAAGAGACCCAGTACTTC.